Listed here are 16 T cell receptor beta chains from one sample, sequenced in a study of graft-versus-host responses after intestinal transplantation (dated by TCRdb to 2020 to 2023). This specimen's time point label, per the study, means: cells obtained before transplantation from donor or recipient. These TCRs' antigens remain unknown. Receptor amplification or capture employed the immunoSEQ multiplex PCR assay. The table comes from immuneACCESS by way of TCRdb, which keeps in-frame sequences with V and J called. Part of the clones is missing from these tables; in studies checked, under half for an unresolved V gene and the rest for unknown reasons. The sample yields approximately 63,000 clones; 90% to 95% were counted once. The ten largest make up more than 0.3% of the sample. Sequenced here: unstimulated CD4+ T cells sorted from spleen or lymph node cells, sampled before transplant. The receptors were sampled from a human donor who was the organ donor for an intestinal transplant.

The V call is TRBV11-3, the J call TRBJ2-7; 7 bases line up with TRBD1. From germline, CDR1 is SGHNT and CDR2 YENEEA. With 2 bases clipped from V and 1 base from J, the junction kept 5 bases outside the gene matches. The CDR3 loop spans 15 amino acids. CDR3 sequence reads: CASSLTGTASYEQYF. The CDR3 DNA sequence: TGTGCCAGCAGCTTAACAGGGACAGCATCCTACGAGCAGTACTTC.

The J gene is TRBJ2-5, the V gene TRBV7-3; D could derive from TRBD1 or TRBD2 (5 bases each). The CDR3 consists of 12 residues. V was pared by 5 bases and J by 2 bases, with 6 bases between. Germline V CDR1 and CDR2: SGHTA, FQGTGA. This CDR3 reads CASSGTQETQYF. The CDR3 DNA reads TGTGCCAGCAGCGGGACGCAAGAGACCCAGTACTTC.

This clone appeared a single time. J is TRBJ2-3 and V is TRBV7-9; 7 positions agree with TRBD2. The CDR3 length is 16 residues. Unmatched junction bases numbered 9, after V lost 3 bases and J lost 3 bases. Germline V gene sequence: CDR1 SEHNR, CDR2 FQNEAQ (reference sequence). The CDR3 sequence is CASSFIAGIATDTQYF. The CDR3 DNA is TGTGCCAGCAGCTTCATAGCGGGTATAGCAACAGATACGCAGTATTTT.

V and J are TRBV4-2 and TRBJ2-1, with 7 nucleotides matching TRBD2. The CDR3 is made up of 15 amino acids. Per the germline V gene, CDR1 is LGHNA and CDR2 is YNFKEQ. Losses at the gene ends were 1 base for V and 7 bases for J; bases not matched to a gene: 7. In DNA, the CDR3 is TGTGCCAGCAGCCAAGGGGGGGGTCTCGGGAATGAGCAGTTCTTC. As protein: CASSQGGGLGNEQFF.

This chain connects TRBV9 to TRBJ1-2; unclear D gene. The CDR3 totals 13 residues. V shed 0 bases and J shed 1 base, with 4 bases lying between them. Germline loops: CDR1 SGDLS, CDR2 YYNGEE. The CDR3 spells CASSVDGNYGYTF. CDR3 bases: TGTGCCAGCAGCGTAGACGGTAACTATGGCTACACCTTC. The whole variable domain, filled in from reference TRBV9 and TRBJ1-2, reads DSGVTQTPKHLITATGQRVTLRCSPRSGDLSVYWYQQSLDQGLQFLIQYYNGEERAKGNILERFSAQQFPDLHSELNLSSLELGDSALYFCASSVDGNYGYTFGSGTRLTVV.

The V gene is TRBV5-1, the J gene TRBJ1-2, with TRBD1 matching over 9 bases. CDR1 and CDR2 from the germline V gene are SGHRS and YFSETQ. V lost 3 bases to trimming and J lost 8 bases; unmatched junction nucleotides: 8. The CDR3 is 14 residues long. CDR3 amino acids: CASSSRDRVGGYTF. The CDR3 DNA reads as TGCGCCAGCAGCTCCCGGGACAGGGTTGGAGGCTACACCTTC.

V gene TRBV6-5 combines with J gene TRBJ2-7, with D perhaps matching TRBD1 (6 bases). Germline-derived CDR1 and CDR2 are MNHEY and SVGAGI. The ends were cut back, 6 bases at V and 3 bases at J, with 15 bases in the middle. This CDR3 has 14 residues. CDR3 region: CASSYRDTSYEQYF. In DNA form, the CDR3 reads TGTGCCAGCAGCTACCGGGACACGAGCTACGAGCAGTACTTC.

The genes are TRBV10-2 and TRBJ2-1; 8 bases match TRBD1. Germline V lookup: CDR1 WSHSY, CDR2 SAAADI. V dropped 5 bases and J dropped 15; count of bases not matched to a gene: 6. This CDR3 spans 11 amino acids. DNA of the CDR3: TGCGCCAGCAGTAGCAGGGGGCCGCGGTTCTTC. This codes for CASSSRGPRFF.

The V gene is TRBV20-1, the J gene TRBJ2-7; D unresolved. The ends were cut back, 2 bases at V and 3 bases at J, with 5 bases in the middle. The CDR3 has 11 amino acids. The V gene's germline CDR1 is DFQATT and CDR2 SNEGSKA (reference sequence). CDR3 DNA sequence: TGCAGTGCTAGACAGGACTACGAGCAGTACTTC. This gives the protein CSARQDYEQYF.

The CDR3 region has the DNA TGTGCCAGCAGCTTGACAGGCTCCTACAATGAGCAGTTCTTC. As protein: CASSLTGSYNEQFF. This chain links TRBV7-2 with TRBJ2-1; tentatively, D is TRBD1 (6 bases). Trimming removed 3 bases from V and 0 bases from J, with 6 bases in between. CDR1 is SGHTA and CDR2 is FQGNSA in the germline V gene. The CDR3 runs to 14 residues.

The chain couples TRBV5-5 to TRBJ1-6; the D gene is possibly TRBD1 (6 bases). The CDR3 has 18 residues. The germline gives CDR1 SGHKS, CDR2 YYEKEE (reference sequence). V was clipped by 0 bases and J by 2 bases, with 15 bases between them. The DNA of the CDR3 is TGTGCCAGCAGCTTGGAACAGGGAGGGGGGACCTATAATTCACCCCTCCACTTT. Its protein is CASSLEQGGGTYNSPLHF.

A word on this clone: A read error may produce the germline difference seen at one junction end. This CDR3 is also generated by other DNA sequences in the sample. V and J are TRBV19 and TRBJ1-3; possibly TRBD1 for D (5 bases). The CDR3 extends over 17 amino acids. Germline V gene data show CDR1 as LNHDA and CDR2 as SQIVND (reference sequence). The CDR3 is CASSFSHAVPRGNTIYF. CDR3 nucleotides: TGTGCCAGTAGTTTCTCCCATGCGGTACCGAGGGGAAACACCATATATTTC.

The chain is built from TRBV19 and TRBJ2-5; 7 bases match TRBD2. Germline loops: CDR1 LNHDA, CDR2 SQIVND (reference sequence). Trimming removed 6 bases from V and 6 bases from J; junction bases left unmatched: 7. There are 13 residues in the CDR3. The CDR3 loop reads CASSMGGKKTQYF. The DNA of the CDR3 is TGTGCCAGTAGCATGGGGGGGAAAAAGACCCAGTACTTC. Full variable domain (rest looked up from reference TRBV19 and TRBJ2-5): DGGITQSPKYLFRKEGQNVTLSCEQNLNHDAMYWYRQDPGQGLRLIYYSQIVNDFQKGDIAEGYSVSREKKESFPLTVTSAQKNPTAFYLCASSMGGKKTQYFGPGTRLLVL.

This rearrangement joins TRBV30 to TRBJ1-6, with 7 nucleotides matching TRBD1. J gave up 5 bases and V 7 bases, and 8 bases lay outside the gene matches. The CDR3 sequence is 14 residues long. CDR1 and CDR2 from the germline V gene are GTSNPN and SVGIG (reference sequence). Here the CDR3 DNA reads TGTGCCTCAGCCTGGGACAGTAATAATTCACCCCTCCACTTT. This sequence encodes CASAWDSNNSPLHF.

J is TRBJ2-7 and V is TRBV7-9; D possibly uses TRBD1 or TRBD2 (5 bases each). CDR1 SEHNR and CDR2 FQNEAQ come from the germline V gene (reference sequence). V gave up 0 bases and J gave up 3 bases, with 6 bases separating them. The CDR3 runs to 13 residues. This CDR3 is CASSLAGVYEQYF. The CDR3 region has the DNA TGTGCCAGCAGCTTAGCGGGGGTCTACGAGCAGTACTTC.

The CDR3 DNA reads TGTGCCAGCGGGGGGCCCTTAAATGAGCAGTTCTTC. It specifies CASGGPLNEQFF. This rearrangement joins TRBV27 to TRBJ2-1; either TRBD1 or TRBD2 may fit D (6 bases each). The V gene's germline CDR1 is MNHEY and CDR2 SMNVEV (reference sequence). CDR3 length: 12 residues. Trimming removed 8 bases at V and 7 bases at J, with 12 bases between.